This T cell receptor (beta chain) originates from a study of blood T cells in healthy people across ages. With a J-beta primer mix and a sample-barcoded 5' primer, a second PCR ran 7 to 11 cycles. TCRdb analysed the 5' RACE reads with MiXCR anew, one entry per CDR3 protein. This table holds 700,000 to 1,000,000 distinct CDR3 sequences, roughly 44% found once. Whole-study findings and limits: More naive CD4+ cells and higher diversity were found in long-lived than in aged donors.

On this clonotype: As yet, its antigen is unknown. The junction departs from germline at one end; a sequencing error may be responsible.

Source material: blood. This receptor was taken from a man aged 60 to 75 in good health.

The CDR3 DNA follows: TGTGCCAGCAGTGGAGCGGGTCAAGAGACCCAGTACTTC. Translated: CASSGAGQETQYF. V and J are TRBV5-1 and TRBJ2-5, with TRBD2 as a possible D gene (6 bases). This CDR3 is built from 13 residues. CDR1 is SGHRS, CDR2 YFSETQ, per germline. The full variable domain, in which reference TRBV5-1 and TRBJ2-5 provide the parts outside the CDR3, is KAGVTQTPRYLIKTRGQQVTLSCSPISGHRSVSWYQQTPGQGLQFLFEYFSETQRNKGNFPGRFSGRQFSNSRSEMNVSTLELGDSALYLCASSGAGQETQYFGPGTRLLVL.